Shown below are 4 T cell receptor beta chains from a single sample sequenced in a study of cytomegalovirus exposure and HLA in healthy donors. The PCR used 60 Vbeta and 13 Jbeta primers. Repertoires were generated with immunoSEQ multiplex PCR, while TCRdb's copy carries only in-frame clones and drops some. The sample has 70,000 to 95,000 clones; 70% to 80% are singletons. The material sequenced was PBMCs. These receptor sequences come from a middle-aged woman in good health and CMV-seropositive.

This chain joins TRBV7-3 and TRBJ2-5, with no clear D. The V end lost 3 bases, the J end lost 5 bases, and 4 bases lay between the germline ends. This CDR3 contains 11 residues. Germline V gene sequence: CDR1 SGHTA, CDR2 FQGTGA. The CDR3 sequence is CASSFGETQYF. The CDR3 DNA follows: TGTGCCAGCAGCTTCGGGGAGACCCAGTACTTC.

The chain links TRBV15 to TRBJ1-4; D ambiguous. V shed 5 bases and J shed 9 bases, with 13 bases lying between them. Germline CDR1 and CDR2: LNHNV and YYDKDF (reference sequence). There are 13 residues in the CDR3. CDR3 loop: CATSWRRVKKLFF. Here the CDR3 DNA reads TGTGCCACCAGCTGGCGGCGGGTGAAAAAACTGTTTTTT.

The rearrangement links TRBV29-1 to TRBJ2-7; tentatively, D is TRBD1 (6 bases). From germline, CDR1 is SQVTM and CDR2 ANQGSEA. The CDR3 totals 11 residues. Deletions cut 6 bases from V and 7 bases from J, with 13 bases between. The CDR3 here is CSVNRVGEQYF. CDR3 nucleotide sequence: TGCAGCGTGAACAGGGTAGGGGAGCAGTACTTC.

The chain links TRBV9 to TRBJ2-3; TRBD2 matches 8 bases. Per the germline V gene, CDR1 is SGDLS and CDR2 is YYNGEE. The CDR3 covers 15 residues. V gave up 3 bases and J gave up 6 bases; unmatched junction bases: 9. This chain's CDR3 is CASSAPGGRKDTQYF. CDR3 sequence (DNA): TGTGCCAGCAGCGCCCCTGGCGGGAGGAAGGATACGCAGTATTTT.